A selection of T cell receptor beta chains follows, all from one sample in a study of T cells in Graves' hyperthyroidism and ophthalmopathy. TCRdb reprocessed the multiplex PCR reads with MiXCR, giving one entry per CDR3 protein. The top ten hold roughly 15% of the sample, which has 300,000 to 450,000 distinct CDR3 sequences, 15% to 20% seen once. The sequencing sample was made of blood. These TCRs come from a woman between 35 and 50 years old with Graves' ophthalmopathy. The CDR3 runs from the conserved cysteine through the conserved F or W. D genes are given only for firm matches. Size is stated for part of the rows, as once, few or many counts, or as a class when the clone is expanded.

V	D	J	size	DNA	CDR3
TRBV10-3	NA	TRBJ1-2	many	TGTGCCATCAGTTGGGGGAATGGCTACACCTTC	CAISWGNGYTF
TRBV12-3/TRBV12-4	TRBD2	TRBJ2-5	many	TGTGCCAGCAGTTTAGTCTTAGGACAGCTAGCGGGAGAAGAGACCCAGTACTTC	CASSLVLGQLAGEETQYF
TRBV29-1	NA	TRBJ2-7	many	TGCAGCGTTGCAGGGAATATGTACCCCTACGAGCAGTACTTC	CSVAGNMYPYEQYF
TRBV6-1	NA	TRBJ2-5	many	TGTGCCAGCAGCCCCATCGTGATGTTTCAAGAGACCCAGTACTTC	CASSPIVMFQETQYF
TRBV7-8	NA	TRBJ1-2	NA	TGTGCCAGCAGCTTAGCCCCCGCCGGTTCGGGCGGGGATGGCTACACCTTC	CASSLAPAGSGGDGYTF
TRBV13	NA	TRBJ1-6	many	TGTGCCAGCAGCTTAGGGGGCGGTGGTTCACCCCTCCACTTT	CASSLGGGGSPLHF
TRBV12-3/TRBV12-4	NA	TRBJ1-5	many	TGTGCCAGCAGTTTGGCTACAGGCAATCAGCCCCAGCATTTT	CASSLATGNQPQHF
TRBV20-1	NA	TRBJ1-2	many	TGCAGTGCTATAACGGGGTTTCGGGGCTACACCTTC	CSAITGFRGYTF
TRBV6-1	NA	TRBJ1-2	many	TGTGCCAGCAGTGAGTATGTGACAGTAGACATCAATCAAAAAAACTATGGCTACACCTTC	CASSEYVTVDINQKNYGYTF
TRBV28	NA	TRBJ1-5	many	TGTGCCAGCAGTGACATCGGGACACTGGGTCAGCCCCAGCATTTT	CASSDIGTLGQPQHF
TRBV30	TRBD1	TRBJ2-7	many	TGTGCCTGGGGGAGGTTAGGGACAGGGGGAGCCGAGCAGTACTTC	CAWGRLGTGGAEQYF
TRBV28	NA	TRBJ1-5	few	TGTGCCAGCAGTTTAGGAACATGGGATCAGCCCCAGCATTTT	CASSLGTWDQPQHF
TRBV28	TRBD2	TRBJ2-7	many	TGTGCCAGCAGTTTGGGGGCGGGAGGAAAGGGAGGGGCCTACGAGCAGTACTTC	CASSLGAGGKGGAYEQYF
TRBV20-1	NA	TRBJ2-3	NA	TGCAGTGCTACTAAGCGGGCCACAGATACGCAGTATTTT	CSATKRATDTQYF
TRBV28	NA	TRBJ2-7	many	TGTGCCAGCCGAGGACGGACAGTGACGAACGAGCAGTACTTC	CASRGRTVTNEQYF
TRBV20-1	TRBD1	TRBJ2-7	many	TGCAGTGCTTACGGGACAGGTTTTGAGCAGTACTTC	CSAYGTGFEQYF
TRBV6-1	TRBD1	TRBJ2-7	many	TGTGCCAGCAGTGATCGACAGGGACGCGGCGAGCAGTACTTC	CASSDRQGRGEQYF
TRBV28	NA	TRBJ1-5	many	TGTGCCAGCTACGGTAGGCAATATAGCAATCAGCCCCAGCATTTT	CASYGRQYSNQPQHF
TRBV29-1	NA	TRBJ2-2	many	TGCAGCGTTGAAGAGAGCGACACCGGGGAGCTGTTTTTT	CSVEESDTGELFF
TRBV6-1	NA	TRBJ1-5	NA	TGTGCCAGCCAGGGAGCGCGCAATCAGCCCCAGCATTTT	CASQGARNQPQHF
TRBV5-1	TRBD1	TRBJ1-1	many	TGCGCCAGCAGCTCATTCTGGGACAGGGCCACTGAAGCTTTCTTT	CASSSFWDRATEAFF
TRBV12-3/TRBV12-4	TRBD2	TRBJ2-5	many	TGTGCCAGCACCTCGACTAGCGGGAACCAAGAGACCCAGTACTTC	CASTSTSGNQETQYF
TRBV7-9	NA	TRBJ2-7	many	TGTGCCAGCAGCTCAATGACAGGCCCCTACGAGCAGTACTTC	CASSSMTGPYEQYF
TRBV30	TRBD2	TRBJ2-5	many	TGTGCCTGGAGCATGGGGGGGGGAGAGACCCAGTACTTC	CAWSMGGGETQYF
TRBV20-1	NA	TRBJ2-2	many	TGCAGTGCTAGCCCGGGGCCCTTCGAGGTTGATTTTTCGAACACCGGGGAGCTGTTTTTT	CSASPGPFEVDFSNTGELFF
TRBV6-1	TRBD1	TRBJ2-1	NA	TGTGCCAGCAGTGAAGCCTCCGGGACAGGGGTTACGGATGAGCAGTTCTTC	CASSEASGTGVTDEQFF
TRBV4-1	NA	TRBJ2-7	NA	TGCGCCAGCAGCCAAGGCCAGAGTGGGGACCCCTACGAGCAGTACTTC	CASSQGQSGDPYEQYF
TRBV30	NA	TRBJ2-7	NA	TGTGCTTACCACCCTGGTGGCTACGAGCAGTACTTC	CAYHPGGYEQYF
TRBV19	NA	TRBJ1-1	many	TGTGCCAGTAGTCCCGACCTTCGGAGGAACACTGAAGCTTTCTTT	CASSPDLRRNTEAFF
TRBV28	NA	TRBJ1-2	many	TGTGCCAGCAGCCCGCAGGGACCAAATAACTATGGCTACACCTTC	CASSPQGPNNYGYTF
TRBV7-8	NA	TRBJ1-1	many	TGTGCCAGCAGCCCATGGGGGGGGCCGGTCACTGAAGCTTTCTTT	CASSPWGGPVTEAFF
TRBV15	NA	TRBJ2-7	many	TGTGCCACCAGCGACTACTCCTTTGGATCCTACGAGCAGTACTTC	CATSDYSFGSYEQYF